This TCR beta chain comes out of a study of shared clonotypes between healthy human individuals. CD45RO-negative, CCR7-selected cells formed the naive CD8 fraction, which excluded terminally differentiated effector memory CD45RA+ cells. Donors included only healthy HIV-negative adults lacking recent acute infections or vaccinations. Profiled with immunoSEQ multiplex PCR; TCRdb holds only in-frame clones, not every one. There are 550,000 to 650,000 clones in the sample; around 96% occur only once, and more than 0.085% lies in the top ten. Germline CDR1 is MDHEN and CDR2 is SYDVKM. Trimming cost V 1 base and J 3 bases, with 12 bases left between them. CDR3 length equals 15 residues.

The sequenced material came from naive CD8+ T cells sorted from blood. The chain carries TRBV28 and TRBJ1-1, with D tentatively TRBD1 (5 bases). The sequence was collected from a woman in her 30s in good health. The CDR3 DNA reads TGTGCCAGCAGTTTATTAGGGGCGGGGGACACTGAAGCTTTCTTT. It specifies CASSLLGAGDTEAFF.